This TCR beta chain was documented in a study of shared T cell receptors in the human thymus. CDR1 is SNHLY and CDR2 is FYNNEI in the germline V gene. With 7 bases removed from V and 0 bases from J, the gap between germline ends came to 16 bases. The CDR3 totals 16 residues. Sequencing was performed with immunoSEQ multiplex PCR; in TCRdb, only in-frame clones are kept and a portion is missing. The data contain hundreds of thousands of clones, more than 85% of them singletons. Sample: thymocytes. This sequence joins TRBV2 and TRBJ1-3, with D hard to call. The TCR comes from a human donor. Here the CDR3 DNA reads TGTGCCAGCAAACTAGAAATAGGGCACTCTGGAAACACCATATATTTT. Its translation is CASKLEIGHSGNTIYF.